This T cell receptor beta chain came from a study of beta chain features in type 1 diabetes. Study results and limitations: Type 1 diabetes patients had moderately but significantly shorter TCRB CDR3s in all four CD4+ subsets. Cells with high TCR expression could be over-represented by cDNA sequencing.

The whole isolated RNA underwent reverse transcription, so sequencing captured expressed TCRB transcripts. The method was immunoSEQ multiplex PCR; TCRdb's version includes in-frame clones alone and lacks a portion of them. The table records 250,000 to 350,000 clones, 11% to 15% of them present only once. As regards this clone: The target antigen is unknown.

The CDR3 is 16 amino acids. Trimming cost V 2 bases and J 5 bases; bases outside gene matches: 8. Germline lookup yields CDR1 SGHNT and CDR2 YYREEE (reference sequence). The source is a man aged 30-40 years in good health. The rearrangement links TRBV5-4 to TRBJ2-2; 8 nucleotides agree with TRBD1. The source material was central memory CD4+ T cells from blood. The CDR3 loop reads CASSFWRQGLTGELFF. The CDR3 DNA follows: TGTGCCAGCAGCTTTTGGAGACAGGGGTTAACCGGGGAGCTGTTTTTT.